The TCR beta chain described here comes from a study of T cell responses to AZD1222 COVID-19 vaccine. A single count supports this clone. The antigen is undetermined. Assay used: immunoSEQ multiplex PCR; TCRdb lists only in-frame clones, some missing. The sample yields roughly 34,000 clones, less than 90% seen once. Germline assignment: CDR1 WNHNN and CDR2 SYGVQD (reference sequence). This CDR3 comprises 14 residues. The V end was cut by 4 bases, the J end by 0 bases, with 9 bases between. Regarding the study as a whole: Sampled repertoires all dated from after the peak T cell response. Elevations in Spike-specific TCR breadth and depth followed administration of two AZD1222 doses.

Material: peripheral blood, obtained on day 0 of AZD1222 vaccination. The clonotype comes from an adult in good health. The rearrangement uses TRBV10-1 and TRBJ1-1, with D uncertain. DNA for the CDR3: TGCGCCAGCAGTGGAATTCGGCTGAACACTGAAGCTTTCTTT. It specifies CASSGIRLNTEAFF.